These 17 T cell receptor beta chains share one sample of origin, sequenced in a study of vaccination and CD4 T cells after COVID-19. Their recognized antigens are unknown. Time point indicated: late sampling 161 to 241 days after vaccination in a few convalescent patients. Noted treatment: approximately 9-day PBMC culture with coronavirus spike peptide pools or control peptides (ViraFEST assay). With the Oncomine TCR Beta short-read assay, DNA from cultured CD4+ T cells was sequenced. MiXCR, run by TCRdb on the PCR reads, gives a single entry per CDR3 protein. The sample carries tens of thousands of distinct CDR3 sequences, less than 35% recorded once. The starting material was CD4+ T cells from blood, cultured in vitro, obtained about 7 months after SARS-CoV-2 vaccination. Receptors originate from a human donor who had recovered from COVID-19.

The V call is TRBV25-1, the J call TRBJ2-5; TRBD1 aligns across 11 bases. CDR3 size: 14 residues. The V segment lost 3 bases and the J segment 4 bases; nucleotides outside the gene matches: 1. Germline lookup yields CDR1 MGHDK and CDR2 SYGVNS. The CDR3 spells CASSEDRGLETQYF. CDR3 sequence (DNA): TGTGCCAGCAGTGAGGACAGGGGGCTAGAGACCCAGTACTTC.

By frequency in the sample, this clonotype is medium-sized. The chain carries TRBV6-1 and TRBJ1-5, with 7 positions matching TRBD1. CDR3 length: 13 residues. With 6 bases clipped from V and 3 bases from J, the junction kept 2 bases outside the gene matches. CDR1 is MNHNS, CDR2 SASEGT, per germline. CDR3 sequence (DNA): TGTGCCAGCAGCGGGACAGACAATCAGCCCCAGCATTTT. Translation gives CASSGTDNQPQHF.

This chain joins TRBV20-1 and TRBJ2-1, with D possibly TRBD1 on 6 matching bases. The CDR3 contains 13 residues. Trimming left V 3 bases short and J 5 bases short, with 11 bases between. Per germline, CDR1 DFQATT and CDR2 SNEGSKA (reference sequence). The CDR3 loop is CSASRDNNNEQFF. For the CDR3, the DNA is TGCAGTGCTAGTCGGGACAACAACAATGAGCAGTTCTTC.

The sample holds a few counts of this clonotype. The CDR3 coding sequence is TGTGCCAGCAGCGATCAAAGGACTAGCGGGAGGACCTCCTACGAGCAGTACTTC. Translated, it gives CASSDQRTSGRTSYEQYF. The chain is built from TRBV6-1 and TRBJ2-7, with TRBD2 matching 14 bases. This CDR3 is 18 amino acids long. V was pared by 6 bases and J by 0 bases, with 10 bases of the junction left unmatched. Germline values: CDR1 MNHNS, CDR2 SASEGT.

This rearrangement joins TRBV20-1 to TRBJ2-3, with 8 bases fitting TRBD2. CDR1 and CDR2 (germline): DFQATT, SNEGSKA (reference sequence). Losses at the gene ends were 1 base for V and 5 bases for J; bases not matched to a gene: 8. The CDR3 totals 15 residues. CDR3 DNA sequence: TGCAGTGCTAGAGGCAGCGGGAGAGGGGTAGATACGCAGTATTTT. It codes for CSARGSGRGVDTQYF.

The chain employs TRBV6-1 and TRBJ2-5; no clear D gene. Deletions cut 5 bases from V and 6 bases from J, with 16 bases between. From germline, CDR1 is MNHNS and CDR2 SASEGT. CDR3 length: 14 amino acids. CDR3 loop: CASSPDVLGKTQYF. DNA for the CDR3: TGTGCCAGCAGTCCGGACGTATTGGGGAAGACCCAGTACTTC.

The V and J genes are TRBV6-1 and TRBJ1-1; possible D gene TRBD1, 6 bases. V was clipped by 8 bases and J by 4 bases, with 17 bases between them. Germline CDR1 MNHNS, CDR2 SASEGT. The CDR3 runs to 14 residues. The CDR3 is CASQYTQGRTEAFF. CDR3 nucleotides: TGTGCCAGCCAATATACACAGGGTCGCACTGAAGCTTTCTTT.

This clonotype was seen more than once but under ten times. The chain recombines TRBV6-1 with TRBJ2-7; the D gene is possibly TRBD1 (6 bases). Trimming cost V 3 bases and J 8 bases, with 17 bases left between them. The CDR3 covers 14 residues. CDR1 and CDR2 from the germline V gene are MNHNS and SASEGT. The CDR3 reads CASSDRGASTKQYF. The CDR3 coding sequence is TGTGCCAGCAGTGACAGGGGAGCCTCTACGAAGCAGTACTTC.

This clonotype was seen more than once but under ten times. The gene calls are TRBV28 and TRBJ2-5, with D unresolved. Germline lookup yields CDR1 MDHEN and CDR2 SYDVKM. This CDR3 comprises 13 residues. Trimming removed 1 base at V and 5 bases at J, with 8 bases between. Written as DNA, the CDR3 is TGTGCCAGCAGTTTATCCGGGTACGAGACCCAGTACTTC. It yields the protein CASSLSGYETQYF.

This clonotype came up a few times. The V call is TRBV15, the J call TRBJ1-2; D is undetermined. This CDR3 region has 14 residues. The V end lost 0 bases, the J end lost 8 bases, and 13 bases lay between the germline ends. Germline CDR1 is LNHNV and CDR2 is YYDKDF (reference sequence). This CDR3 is CATSRERQLVGYTF. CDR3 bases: TGTGCCACCAGCAGAGAGCGGCAGTTAGTAGGCTACACCTTC. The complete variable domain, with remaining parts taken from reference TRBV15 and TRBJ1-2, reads DAMVIQNPRYQVTQFGKPVTLSCSQTLNHNVMYWYQQKSSQAPKLLFHYYDKDFNNEADTPDNFQSRRPNTSFCFLDIRSPGLGDTAMYLCATSRERQLVGYTFGSGTRLTVV.

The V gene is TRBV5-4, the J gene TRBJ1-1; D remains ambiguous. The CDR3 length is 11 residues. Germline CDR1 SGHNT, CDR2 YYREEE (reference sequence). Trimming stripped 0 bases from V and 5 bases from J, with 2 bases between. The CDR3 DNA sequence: TGTGCCAGCAGCTTGGGGACTGAAGCTTTCTTT. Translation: CASSLGTEAFF.

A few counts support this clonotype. CDR3 in amino acids: CASSPQGTYGYTF. The CDR3 DNA sequence: TGTGCCAGCAGCCCTCAGGGGACCTATGGCTACACCTTC. The genes are TRBV7-6 and TRBJ1-2; tentatively, D is TRBD1 (6 bases). The CDR3 sequence is 13 residues long. Trimming pared 5 bases from V and 4 bases from J, leaving 11 bases between. The V gene's germline CDR1 is SGHVS and CDR2 FNYEAQ.

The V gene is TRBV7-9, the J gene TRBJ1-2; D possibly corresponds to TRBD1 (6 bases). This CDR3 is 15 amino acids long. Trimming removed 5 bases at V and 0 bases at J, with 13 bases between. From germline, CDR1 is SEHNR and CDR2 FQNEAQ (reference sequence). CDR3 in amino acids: CASSLGQSPNYGYTF. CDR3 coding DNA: TGTGCCAGCAGCCTAGGACAGTCCCCTAACTATGGCTACACCTTC.

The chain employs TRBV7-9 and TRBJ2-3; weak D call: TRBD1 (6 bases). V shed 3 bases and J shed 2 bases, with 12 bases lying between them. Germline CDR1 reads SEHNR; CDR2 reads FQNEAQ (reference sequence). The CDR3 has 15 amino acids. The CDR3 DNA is TGTGCCAGCAGCTTGGGACAAAATCCCACAGATACGCAGTATTTT. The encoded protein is CASSLGQNPTDTQYF.

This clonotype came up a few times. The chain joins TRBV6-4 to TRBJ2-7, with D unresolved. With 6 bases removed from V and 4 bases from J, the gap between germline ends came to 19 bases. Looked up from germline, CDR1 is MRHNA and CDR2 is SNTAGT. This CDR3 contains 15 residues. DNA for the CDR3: TGTGCCAGCAGACCGACTCCGCTCCTGTGGTACGAGCAGTACTTC. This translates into CASRPTPLLWYEQYF.

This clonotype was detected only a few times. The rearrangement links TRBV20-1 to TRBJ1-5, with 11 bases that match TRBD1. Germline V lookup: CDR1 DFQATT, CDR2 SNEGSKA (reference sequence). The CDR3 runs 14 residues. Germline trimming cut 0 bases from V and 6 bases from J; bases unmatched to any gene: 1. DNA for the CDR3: TGCAGTGCTAGAGAGGACAGGGGGCTTCAGCCCCAGCATTTT. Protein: CSAREDRGLQPQHF.

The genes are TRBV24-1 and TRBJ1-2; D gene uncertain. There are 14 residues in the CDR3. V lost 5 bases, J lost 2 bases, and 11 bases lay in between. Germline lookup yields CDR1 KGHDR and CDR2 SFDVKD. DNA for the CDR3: TGTGCCACCAGTGCCGGGGAGTTAAACTATGGCTACACCTTC. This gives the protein CATSAGELNYGYTF.